These 24 T cell receptor beta chains came from one sample sequenced in a study of T cell repertoires in cytomegalovirus infection (dated by TCRdb to about 2019). In light of the paper, this sample's treatment or condition label describes: in vitro stimulation with specific CMV peptide epitopes to enrich CMV-specific T cells. The listed sequencing device is Illumina HiSeq 1500. The public reads were reanalyzed by TCRdb: fastp trimming at Q25, MiXCR alignment, in-frame beta chains only. Entries are consolidated by CDR3 protein sequence, retaining the most common genes and DNA. The sample profile shows about 900,000 distinct CDR3 sequences; less than 35% of them were found once. Jointly, the top ten make up over 13% of the sample. Their specific antigens are unknown. Sequencing used cultured CD8+ T cells from PBMCs, obtained from culture after CMV antigen stimulation. Every receptor here comes from a human donor in good health (CMV status not recorded). Some clones in this sample may be carry-over from other donors' samples.

Here the CDR3 DNA reads TGTGCCGGCATGGGGGGCGCGGACTATGGCTACACCTTC. Residues: CAGMGGADYGYTF. The gene calls are TRBV27 and TRBJ1-2; D perhaps matches TRBD1 (6 bases). V was clipped by 11 bases and J by 3 bases, with 16 bases between them. The CDR3 has 13 amino acids. Germline V gives CDR1 MNHEY, CDR2 SMNVEV (reference sequence).

The chain links TRBV5-4 to TRBJ2-1; 7 positions match TRBD2. J was trimmed by 6 bases and V by 0 bases; bases with no gene match: 12. The CDR3 has 17 amino acids. The germline CDR1 and CDR2 sequences are SGHNT and YYREEE (reference sequence). The DNA of the CDR3 is TGTGCCAGCAGCTTGGACCCAGCGACTAGCAACTTCAATGAGCAGTTCTTC. Encoded protein: CASSLDPATSNFNEQFF.

The V gene is TRBV28, the J gene TRBJ2-3; 7 nucleotides line up with TRBD1. Germline V CDR1 and CDR2: MDHEN, SYDVKM. The ends lost 5 bases at V and 4 bases at J; junction bases unmatched: 9. The CDR3 consists of 15 residues. CDR3 nucleotide sequence: TGTGCCAGCAGTCCCGACAGGGAATTCGCAGATACGCAGTATTTT. Encoded protein: CASSPDREFADTQYF.

The V and J genes are TRBV7-8 and TRBJ1-5; unclear D gene. The V gene lost 1 base and the J gene lost 3 bases, with 10 bases spanning the gap. The germline gives CDR1 SGHVS, CDR2 FQNEAQ. This CDR3 has 15 residues. CDR3 in amino acids: CASSLEVRYNQPQHF. The CDR3, as DNA: TGTGCCAGCAGCTTAGAGGTCAGATACAATCAGCCCCAGCATTTT.

J is TRBJ2-5 and V is TRBV15, with D perhaps being TRBD1 or TRBD2 (5 bases each). The CDR3 runs 15 residues. Trimming cost V 5 bases and J 1 base, with 14 bases left between them. CDR1 is LNHNV and CDR2 is YYDKDF in the germline V gene (reference sequence). CDR3: CATSLGRTIQETQYF. CDR3 DNA sequence: TGTGCCACCAGCCTGGGACGGACCATCCAAGAGACCCAGTACTTC.

This chain uses TRBV11-1 with TRBJ2-7; D is ambiguous. The V end lost 0 bases, the J end lost 2 bases, and 17 bases lay between the germline ends. Germline V lookup: CDR1 SGHAT, CDR2 FQDESV (reference sequence). The CDR3 is made up of 17 amino acids. CDR3 region: CASSLAEGNRSPYEQYF. In DNA form, the CDR3 reads TGTGCCAGCAGCTTAGCGGAAGGAAACCGATCTCCCTACGAGCAGTACTTC.

A note on this clonotype: One end of the junction does not line up with germline, which may come from a read error. The chain employs TRBV7-6 and TRBJ2-1; 11 nucleotides line up with TRBD2. Per the germline V gene, CDR1 is SGHVS and CDR2 is FNYEAQ. This CDR3 has 16 residues. The CDR3 DNA follows: TGTGCTAGCAGCTTAGCACTAGCGGGGGACTACAATGAGCAGTTCTTC. It encodes CASSLALAGDYNEQFF.

This clonotype appeared a few times. J is TRBJ2-7 and V is TRBV12-3 or TRBV12-4; D not resolved. The length of the CDR3 is 12 residues. V was cut by 5 bases and J by 6 bases, with 11 bases left in between. CDR3 DNA: TGTGCCAGCAGTCCCACAGTGAGCGAGCAGTACTTC. It encodes CASSPTVSEQYF.

In its sample, this clonotype was seen a few times. The V and J genes are TRBV7-9 and TRBJ1-5, with D perhaps TRBD1 (6 bases). Deletions cut 4 bases from V and 7 bases from J, with 14 bases between. The CDR3 totals 14 residues. Germline lookup yields CDR1 SEHNR and CDR2 FQNEAQ (reference sequence). CDR3 DNA sequence: TGTGCCAGCAGCTCTACAGGGTATACCCAGCCCCAGCATTTT. Protein sequence: CASSSTGYTQPQHF.

This clonotype was counted between two and nine times. The genes are TRBV4-3 and TRBJ1-2; 7 nucleotides agree with TRBD1. The CDR3 consists of 13 residues. The germline V gene has CDR1 LGHNA and CDR2 YSLEER. The V and J ends lost 2 bases and 8 bases, in that order; junction bases with no gene match: 5. The CDR3 spells CASSQRTGPGYTF. CDR3 nucleotides: TGCGCCAGCAGCCAACGGACAGGTCCGGGCTACACCTTC.

This clonotype was detected a few times. The chain couples TRBV2 to TRBJ2-1; 12 bases align to TRBD2. This CDR3 region has 14 residues. Looked up from germline, CDR1 is SNHLY and CDR2 is FYNNEI. Unmatched junction bases numbered 5, after V lost 6 bases and J lost 8 bases. Here the CDR3 reads CASSGLAGMDEQFF. As DNA, the CDR3 is TGTGCCAGCAGCGGACTAGCGGGGATGGATGAGCAGTTCTTC.

The chain carries TRBV27 and TRBJ1-5; TRBD1 matches at 8 bases. Germline lookup yields CDR1 MNHEY and CDR2 SMNVEV (reference sequence). V lost 8 bases to trimming and J lost 6 bases; unmatched junction nucleotides: 12. This CDR3 is 15 amino acids long. This CDR3 reads CASCPDREAPQPQHF. The CDR3 coding sequence is TGTGCCAGCTGCCCGGACAGGGAAGCGCCTCAGCCCCAGCATTTT.

The genes are TRBV13 and TRBJ2-7; tentative D call: TRBD1 (6 bases). Trimming took 4 bases from V and 1 from J, leaving 20 bases between them. Germline loops: CDR1 PRHDT, CDR2 FYEKMQ (reference sequence). This CDR3 has 17 amino acids. The DNA of the CDR3 is TGTGCCAGCAGCTCTCTCGAGACAGGATCAGGGTCCTACGAGCAGTACTTC. It encodes CASSSLETGSGSYEQYF.

The chain joins TRBV25-1 to TRBJ1-2; tentative D call: TRBD1 (6 bases). The CDR3 consists of 14 residues. V gave up 3 bases and J gave up 7 bases, with 15 bases separating them. Germline lookup yields CDR1 MGHDK and CDR2 SYGVNS. CDR3 bases: TGTGCCAGCAGTGACCCGGGACAATCTCTTGGCTACACCTTC. The encoded protein is CASSDPGQSLGYTF.

This chain uses TRBV4-1 with TRBJ2-1; maybe TRBD2 (5 bases). Trimming took 2 bases from V and 3 from J, leaving 8 bases between them. Germline values: CDR1 MGHRA, CDR2 YSYEKL. The length of the CDR3 is 14 residues. The CDR3 DNA is TGCGCCAGCAGCCAAAACGGGAACTACAATGAGCAGTTCTTC. Translation gives CASSQNGNYNEQFF.

The chain employs TRBV7-9 and TRBJ2-6; no clear D. The CDR3 is 15 amino acids. V was trimmed by 10 bases and J by 4 bases, leaving 17 bases between them. Germline-derived CDR1 and CDR2 are SEHNR and FQNEAQ (reference sequence). The CDR3 region has the DNA TGTGCCACCCCCCCGGATCGTGGAGGGGCCAACGTCCTGACTTTC. Translating it yields CATPPDRGGANVLTF. Drawing the rest from reference TRBV7-9 and TRBJ2-6, the complete variable domain is DTGVSQNPRHKITKRGQNVTFRCDPISEHNRLYWYRQTLGQGPEFLTYFQNEAQLEKSRLLSDRFSAERPKGSFSTLEIQRTEQGDSAMYLCATPPDRGGANVLTFGAGSRLTVL.

A remark on this clonotype: The junction departs from germline at one end; a sequencing error may be responsible. The rearrangement links TRBV25-1 to TRBJ1-2; D is possibly TRBD1 (5 bases). Germline CDR1 MGHDK, CDR2 SYGVNS. The CDR3 covers 15 residues. The CDR3 reads CANSESWQGGYGYTF. The CDR3, as DNA: TGTGCCAACAGTGAATCGTGGCAGGGTGGATATGGCTACACCTTC.

The rearrangement links TRBV20-1 to TRBJ1-2; TRBD1 agrees at 7 bases. This CDR3 spans 16 amino acids. Trimming removed 0 bases from V and 6 bases from J; junction bases left unmatched: 13. Germline CDR1 and CDR2: DFQATT and SNEGSKA (reference sequence). The CDR3 here is CSARDRGDSGGHGYTF. The CDR3 nucleotides read TGCAGTGCTAGAGATCGGGGAGACTCAGGGGGGCATGGCTACACCTTC.

This clonotype was counted between two and nine times. This chain joins TRBV7-2 and TRBJ1-1, with TRBD1 identical over 9 bases. This CDR3 is built from 15 residues. V shed 3 bases and J 4 bases; nucleotides not matched to a gene: 6. The germline V gene has CDR1 SGHTA and CDR2 FQGNSA. Here the CDR3 DNA reads TGTGCCAGCAGCTTCACACAGGGGGCGGGCACTGAAGCTTTCTTT. This translates into CASSFTQGAGTEAFF.

J is TRBJ1-2 and V is TRBV4-1; D is uncertain. Trimming removed 0 bases at V and 4 bases at J, with 6 bases between. Germline-derived CDR1 and CDR2 are MGHRA and YSYEKL. This CDR3 spans 13 amino acids. CDR3 amino acids: CASSQDPAYGYTF. The CDR3 coding sequence is TGCGCCAGCAGCCAAGATCCTGCCTATGGCTACACCTTC.

This chain uses TRBV6-6 with TRBJ2-1, with 11 positions matching TRBD1. V was clipped by 8 bases and J by 9 bases; unmatched bases: 6. Germline V CDR1 and CDR2: MNHNY, SVGAGI (reference sequence). This CDR3 has 13 amino acids. CDR3 nucleotide sequence: TGTGCCAGCGGGTGGACAGGGGGCGTTGAGCAGTTCTTC. It yields the protein CASGWTGGVEQFF.

Many counts were recorded for this clonotype. The chain employs TRBV7-2 and TRBJ2-1; 7 bases are shared with TRBD2. The V segment lost 4 bases and the J segment 6 bases; nucleotides outside the gene matches: 3. From germline, CDR1 is SGHTA and CDR2 FQGNSA. There are 13 residues in the CDR3. CDR3 protein: CASSSLAGNEQFF. The DNA of the CDR3 is TGTGCCAGCAGCTCCTTAGCGGGCAATGAGCAGTTCTTC.

With regard to this clonotype: A much more abundant neighbour one base away suggests this may be a read error. The genes are TRBV7-8 and TRBJ1-6; 9 bases fit TRBD1. The germline V gene has CDR1 SGHVS and CDR2 FQNEAQ. CDR3 length equals 16 residues. The CDR3 DNA reads TGTGCCAGCAGCTTACGAGACAGGGGGTATAATTCACTCCTCCACTTT. This codes for CASSLRDRGYNSLLHF.

This clonotype has at least ten counts. The chain links TRBV7-9 to TRBJ2-3; D may be TRBD2 (5 bases). The CDR3 spans 13 residues. Deletions cut 4 bases from V and 5 bases from J, with 10 bases between. Germline CDR1 and CDR2: SEHNR and FQNEAQ (reference sequence). The CDR3: CASSSGGVDTQYF. CDR3 nucleotide sequence: TGTGCCAGCAGCTCCGGAGGAGTAGATACGCAGTATTTT. Full variable domain (outside the CDR3, taken from reference TRBV7-9 and TRBJ2-3): DTGVSQNPRHKITKRGQNVTFRCDPISEHNRLYWYRQTLGQGPEFLTYFQNEAQLEKSRLLSDRFSAERPKGSFSTLEIQRTEQGDSAMYLCASSSGGVDTQYFGPGTRLTVL.